These 7 T cell receptor beta chains share one sample of origin, sequenced in a study of CD8+CD57+ T cells in acquired aplastic anemia. Genomic DNA served as template for TCR beta VDJ and CDR3 profiling. TCRdb passed the reads through MiXCR, listing each CDR3 protein once. This repertoire shows roughly 250,000 distinct CDR3 sequences, approximately 79% found once; its top ten account for 40% to 55%. Before being chosen for sequencing, patients had shown CD8+CD57+ cell expansion by flow cytometry. Sample: sorted CD4+, CD8+, or CD8+CD57+ T cells (not recorded which) from PBMCs. The receptors shown here come from a human donor with aplastic anemia.

The chain is built from TRBV12-3 or TRBV12-4 and TRBJ2-1, with a weak D call TRBD1 (5 bases). Trimming removed 5 bases from V and 0 bases from J, with 8 bases in between. CDR3 length: 14 amino acids. This chain's CDR3 is CASSTGLSYNEQFF. The CDR3 bases are TGTGCCAGCAGTACAGGCCTCTCCTACAATGAGCAGTTCTTC.

As for this clonotype: The conserved phenylalanine or tryptophan is not found at the CDR3 terminus, so this likely reflects a read error. The DNA is left out, because the CDR3 cannot be placed on it with certainty; the CDR3 is given as TCRdb lists it. The V call is TRBV7-9, the J call TRBJ2-3; the table calls TRBD2, which could not be checked here. Counting both end residues, the CDR3 totals 13 amino acids. CDR1 is SEHNR, CDR2 FQNEAQ, per germline (reference sequence). The CDR3 protein is CASSPAEKLYTDT.

About this clonotype: One junction end disagrees with the germline gene, perhaps due to a read error. The V call is TRBV2, the J call TRBJ2-5; D is undetermined. This CDR3 has 14 residues. Germline V lookup: CDR1 SNHLY, CDR2 FYNNEI. This CDR3 reads CATSDGSEQEHLFF. The CDR3 DNA is TGTGCCACCAGTGATGGCAGCGAGCAAGAGCACCTGTTCTTC.

The chain has TRBV7-9 and TRBJ1-6, with a weak D call TRBD1 (5 bases). Per the germline V gene, CDR1 is SEHNR and CDR2 is FQNEAQ (reference sequence). V dropped 3 bases and J dropped 19 bases, with 25 bases sitting between them. The CDR3 runs to 15 residues. The CDR3 region is CASSFQRHGGCDEHF. The CDR3 DNA is TGTGCCAGCAGCTTTCAAAGACACGGGGGGTGCGATGAGCACTTT. Drawing the rest from reference TRBV7-9 and TRBJ1-6, the complete variable domain is DTGVSQNPRHKITKRGQNVTFRCDPISEHNRLYWYRQTLGQGPEFLTYFQNEAQLEKSRLLSDRFSAERPKGSFSTLEIQRTEQGDSAMYLCASSFQRHGGCDEHFGNGTRLTVT.

Details on this clonotype: This CDR3 fails to terminate in the conserved phenylalanine or tryptophan, so it likely reflects a read error. The DNA is omitted, as the CDR3 cannot be located on it reliably, and the CDR3 follows TCRdb's listing. This chain links TRBV7-9 with TRBJ2-3; the listed D gene, TRBD2, was not tested against the DNA. Germline V gene sequence: CDR1 SEHNR, CDR2 FQNEAQ (reference sequence). The CDR3 length equals 13 residues, ends included. This CDR3 is CASRDGGSDGHYV.

To note about this clonotype: One end of the junction does not line up with germline, which may come from a read error. This chain links TRBV9 with TRBJ2-1, with a possible D match to TRBD2 (7 bases). The CDR3 spans 16 residues. Germline V CDR1 and CDR2: SGDLS, YYNGEE. The CDR3 DNA is TGCGCCAGCAGCCAAGGGGGACTAACGCGAAAAAATGAGCAGTTCTTC. Its protein is CASSQGGLTRKNEQFF.

V usage is TRBV9 and J usage is TRBJ2-3; D remains ambiguous. Trimming shortened V by 0 bases and J by 15 bases, and 20 bases separated the two germline ends. Germline V CDR1 and CDR2: SGDLS, YYNGEE. The CDR3 is made up of 14 amino acids. The CDR3 DNA reads as TGTGCCAGCAGCGTAGCGTCAGATACCCATACTTATTATTTT. It codes for CASSVASDTHTYYF.